One sample yielded the 6 T cell receptor beta chains listed below, sequenced in a study of T cell repertoires in cytomegalovirus infection. MiXCR was run by TCRdb on the reads, yielding one entry per CDR3 protein. Here the sample spans 450,000 to 600,000 distinct CDR3 sequences, approximately 11% being singletons. The sequenced material came from PBMCs. The receptors were sampled from a human donor in good health (CMV status not recorded). Some clones in this sample may be carry-over from other donors' samples.

The J gene is TRBJ2-7, the V gene TRBV5-1; D call uncertain. The V gene's germline CDR1 is SGHRS and CDR2 YFSETQ. This CDR3 region has 17 residues. V lost 5 bases and J lost 2, with 23 bases in between. The CDR3 loop is CASSRAGSSPTTYEQYF. The DNA for the CDR3 is TGCGCCAGCAGTCGGGCAGGCTCGAGCCCAACAACCTACGAGCAGTACTTC. Complete variable domain (other parts from reference TRBV5-1 and TRBJ2-7): KAGVTQTPRYLIKTRGQQVTLSCSPISGHRSVSWYQQTPGQGLQFLFEYFSETQRNKGNFPGRFSGRQFSNSRSEMNVSTLELGDSALYLCASSRAGSSPTTYEQYFGPGTRLTVT.

The chain combines TRBV7-3 with TRBJ2-3, with D uncertain. The V and J ends lost 8 bases and 5 bases respectively, with 17 bases between them. CDR1 and CDR2 (germline): SGHTA, FQGTGA. The CDR3 is 14 residues long. The CDR3 DNA reads as TGTGCCAGCCCCGGAGTAGTAAGACGAGATACGCAGTATTTT. Encoded protein: CASPGVVRRDTQYF.

The chain recombines TRBV19 with TRBJ1-4; D is ambiguous. The V gene's germline CDR1 is LNHDA and CDR2 SQIVND (reference sequence). Trimming cost V 2 bases and J 3 bases, with 4 bases left between them. The CDR3 runs 13 residues. Here the CDR3 DNA reads TGTGCCAGTAGTATACTGTCTAATGAAAAACTGTTTTTT. This gives the protein CASSILSNEKLFF. The complete variable domain, with remaining parts taken from reference TRBV19 and TRBJ1-4, reads DGGITQSPKYLFRKEGQNVTLSCEQNLNHDAMYWYRQDPGQGLRLIYYSQIVNDFQKGDIAEGYSVSREKKESFPLTVTSAQKNPTAFYLCASSILSNEKLFFGSGTQLSVL.

This clonotype has a handful of counts. The J gene is TRBJ2-1, the V gene TRBV3-1, with D unresolved. The CDR3 consists of 12 residues. Per germline, CDR1 LGHDT and CDR2 YNNKEL (reference sequence). V gave up 2 bases and J gave up 5 bases, with 4 bases separating them. Here the CDR3 DNA reads TGTGCCAGCAGCCAATACCACAATGAGCAGTTCTTC. Translation: CASSQYHNEQFF.

This clonotype was observed at least ten times. The chain carries TRBV20-1 and TRBJ1-5; possibly TRBD1 for D (5 bases). There are 13 residues in the CDR3. Trimming removed 5 bases from V and 6 bases from J, with 14 bases in between. Germline V gene sequence: CDR1 DFQATT, CDR2 SNEGSKA (reference sequence). CDR3 protein: CSAPGPTGQPQHF. The CDR3 DNA is TGCAGTGCTCCTGGGCCTACAGGTCAGCCCCAGCATTTT.

This clonotype was observed at least ten times. The V gene is TRBV12-3 or TRBV12-4, the J gene TRBJ1-2; D might be TRBD1 (5 bases). The V gene lost 3 bases and the J gene lost 7 bases, with 9 bases spanning the gap. There are 12 residues in the CDR3. The CDR3 nucleotides are TGTGCCAGCAGTTTGGGGGAATCTGGCTACACCTTC. Protein: CASSLGESGYTF.